The 28 T cell receptor beta chains reported below all come from one sample, sequenced in a study of T cell changes during pregnancy in multiple sclerosis (dated by TCRdb to the late 2010s). The receptor library was made with the immunoSEQ multiplex PCR assay. This immuneACCESS table, as held by TCRdb, lists in-frame sequences with V and J called but not all clones. Of the missing ones, under half trace to an unresolved V gene in checked studies; the others have no known cause. This sample has tens of thousands of clones in its table, and around 90% of those were observed once. The ten largest clones take up around 0.4% of the sample. Sample: CD4+ T cells from peripheral blood mononuclear cells, taken before pregnancy. The receptors originated from a female donor with multiple sclerosis, enrolled in a pregnancy study.

V usage is TRBV2 and J usage is TRBJ2-7, with 16 bases matching TRBD2. Germline V lookup: CDR1 SNHLY, CDR2 FYNNEI. V trimming: 6 bases; J trimming: 7 bases; junction bases outside the gene matches: 6. This CDR3 region has 15 residues. In DNA, the CDR3 is TGTGCCAGCAGAGGGACTAGCGGGAGGGTTGGGGAGCAGTACTTC. Amino acid sequence: CASRGTSGRVGEQYF.

This clone appeared once. V is TRBV25-1 and J is TRBJ1-1; unclear D gene. The V and J ends lost 8 bases and 2 bases respectively, with 24 bases between them. The length of the CDR3 is 17 residues. Germline loops: CDR1 MGHDK, CDR2 SYGVNS. For the CDR3, the DNA is TGTGCCAGCGGAGGCCCGCGGGTAGTACTCCCCAACACTGAAGCTTTCTTT. Translating gives CASGGPRVVLPNTEAFF.

The sample holds a few counts of this clone. This chain connects TRBV18 to TRBJ2-1; tentatively, D is TRBD2 (6 bases). Germline V gene lookup returns CDR1 KGHSH and CDR2 LQKENI. The CDR3 has 15 residues. The V and J ends lost 4 bases and 8 bases respectively, with 18 bases between them. DNA for the CDR3: TGTGCCAGCTCACTATCCCGGGACTCCTTCGATGAGCAGTTCTTC. Translated, it gives CASSLSRDSFDEQFF.

The chain has TRBV19 and TRBJ2-2, with 8 bases that match TRBD1. The V gene end was trimmed by 7 bases and the J gene end by 8 bases; junction bases not matched to a gene: 6. The CDR3 is 13 residues long. Germline V gene sequence: CDR1 LNHDA, CDR2 SQIVND (reference sequence). The chain's CDR3 is CASNDRGRGELFF. The DNA of the CDR3 is TGTGCCAGTAATGACAGGGGACGGGGGGAGCTGTTTTTT.

This clone was recorded once. J is TRBJ1-1 and V is TRBV6-1; unclear D gene. V lost 3 bases to trimming and J lost 6 bases, with 14 bases between them. CDR3 size: 14 residues. CDR1 is MNHNS, CDR2 SASEGT, per germline. In nucleotides, the CDR3 is TGTGCCAGCAGTGATATGCGGGGTCGGGCTGAAGCTTTCTTT. As protein: CASSDMRGRAEAFF.

V and J are TRBV11-2 and TRBJ2-3; 10 bases are shared with TRBD1. The V gene's germline CDR1 is SGHAT and CDR2 FQNNGV. The CDR3 spans 16 residues. V dropped 4 bases and J dropped 4; count of bases not matched to a gene: 8. CDR3 in amino acids: CASSSQGQGVADTQYF. In DNA, the CDR3 is TGTGCCAGCAGCTCCCAAGGACAGGGGGTAGCAGATACGCAGTATTTT.

The chain carries TRBV29-1 and TRBJ2-5, with 7 bases that match TRBD1. Germline lookup yields CDR1 SQVTM and CDR2 ANQGSEA. The J segment lost 5 bases and the V segment lost 4 bases, leaving 4 bases of the junction unmatched. The CDR3 loop spans 12 amino acids. The CDR3 sequence: CSVVTGLETQYF. Here the CDR3 DNA reads TGCAGCGTTGTGACAGGGTTGGAGACCCAGTACTTC.

DNA of the CDR3: TGTGCCAGCAGCTACCAGGGGATGAACACTGAAGCTTTCTTT. Its protein is CASSYQGMNTEAFF. The V and J genes are TRBV7-9 and TRBJ1-1, with TRBD1 as a possible D gene (6 bases). The germline CDR1 and CDR2 sequences are SEHNR and FQNEAQ (reference sequence). The CDR3 has 14 residues. V was clipped by 4 bases and J by 0 bases, with 9 bases between them.

The chain couples TRBV11-3 to TRBJ2-5, with 12 nucleotides matching TRBD1. This CDR3 comprises 17 residues. Per the germline V gene, CDR1 is SGHNT and CDR2 is YENEEA. The trim removed 6 bases at V and 2 bases at J, leaving 10 bases unmatched. The CDR3 loop is CASRWDRGLSGQETQYF. Here the CDR3 DNA reads TGTGCCAGCAGGTGGGACAGGGGGCTAAGTGGACAAGAGACCCAGTACTTC.

The gene calls are TRBV5-1 and TRBJ1-1, with 7 bases identical to TRBD1. The J segment lost 0 bases and the V segment lost 9 bases, leaving 17 bases of the junction unmatched. CDR3 length: 17 amino acids. From germline, CDR1 is SGHRS and CDR2 YFSETQ. The CDR3 DNA sequence: TGCGCCACCGAGCAGCAGGGACAGCAAAAAATGAACACTGAAGCTTTCTTT. Translated: CATEQQGQQKMNTEAFF.

This chain uses TRBV5-5 with TRBJ2-3; 10 bases are shared with TRBD2. Germline V gene sequence: CDR1 SGHKS, CDR2 YYEKEE (reference sequence). With V trimmed by 0 bases and J by 6 bases, 7 bases remained unmatched. This CDR3 is 16 amino acids long. The CDR3 sequence is CASSLGSGGRVDTQYF. CDR3 bases: TGTGCCAGCAGCTTGGGTAGCGGGGGGAGGGTTGATACGCAGTATTTT.

The chain carries TRBV11-3 and TRBJ2-5; 9 nucleotides match TRBD2. This CDR3 is built from 18 residues. V was pared by 0 bases and J by 3 bases, with 11 bases of the junction left unmatched. Per germline, CDR1 SGHNT and CDR2 YENEEA. In DNA, the CDR3 is TGTGCCAGCAGCTTAGACGGAAACCGAGCGGGAGGTAAAGAGACCCAGTACTTC. It codes for CASSLDGNRAGGKETQYF.

The chain carries TRBV14 and TRBJ2-1; 8 bases are shared with TRBD2. Germline CDR1 reads SGHDN; CDR2 reads FVKESK. The CDR3 totals 18 residues. Germline trimming cut 0 bases from V and 6 bases from J; bases unmatched to any gene: 13. This chain's CDR3 is CASSQEGGGLARVNEQFF. In DNA form, the CDR3 reads TGTGCCAGCAGCCAAGAAGGTGGAGGACTAGCTAGGGTCAATGAGCAGTTCTTC.

This chain uses TRBV29-1 with TRBJ1-1, with 9 bases that match TRBD1. V lost 4 bases to trimming and J lost 5 bases; unmatched junction nucleotides: 14. The CDR3 extends over 16 amino acids. In germline, CDR1 is SQVTM, CDR2 ANQGSEA. In nucleotides, the CDR3 is TGCAGCGTTGCCAGGCTATGGGACAGGGTGGGGACTGAAGCTTTCTTT. It codes for CSVARLWDRVGTEAFF.

The V gene is TRBV7-2, the J gene TRBJ2-1, with TRBD2 matching over 9 bases. The CDR3 covers 15 residues. V lost 5 bases to trimming and J lost 8 bases; unmatched junction nucleotides: 10. Germline lookup yields CDR1 SGHTA and CDR2 FQGNSA. The DNA of the CDR3 is TGTGCCAGCAGCGACTGGCGGGAGGGCCCTCATGAGCAGTTCTTC. Amino acid sequence: CASSDWREGPHEQFF.

The rearrangement links TRBV25-1 to TRBJ1-6; TRBD1 matches at 7 bases. The J segment lost 9 bases and the V segment lost 1 base, leaving 6 bases of the junction unmatched. The CDR3 is made up of 15 amino acids. The germline V gene encodes CDR1 MGHDK and CDR2 SYGVNS. As DNA, the CDR3 is TGTGCCAGCAGTGAATCGACAGGGACGGGTTCACCCCTCCACTTT. Protein sequence: CASSESTGTGSPLHF.

This clone is a singleton in its sample. The sample contains more than one DNA sequence encoding this CDR3. The CDR3 DNA follows: TGTGCCAGCAGCCCATCAGGGGGCAATCAGCCCCAGCATTTT. Translation gives CASSPSGGNQPQHF. This chain links TRBV7-2 with TRBJ1-5; possible D gene TRBD1, 6 bases. The CDR3 runs to 14 residues. The germline CDR1 and CDR2 sequences are SGHTA and FQGNSA. Trimming removed 5 bases at V and 2 bases at J, with 10 bases between.

V is TRBV6-6 and J is TRBJ1-3; possibly TRBD1 for D (5 bases). The CDR3 sequence is 15 residues long. Trimming cost V 6 bases and J 3 bases, with 15 bases left between them. Germline CDR1 is MNHNY and CDR2 is SVGAGI (reference sequence). The DNA for the CDR3 is TGTGCCAGCAGGACGGGACTTAACTTTGGAAACACCATATATTTT. The encoded protein is CASRTGLNFGNTIYF.

The rearrangement uses TRBV4-1 and TRBJ1-5; no reliable D call. V lost 0 bases and J 2 bases, leaving 17 bases between the germline ends. The germline CDR1 and CDR2 sequences are MGHRA and YSYEKL. The CDR3 sequence is 18 residues long. The CDR3 DNA follows: TGCGCCAGCAGCCAAGAGCCCTCGACCCGGAGTGGCAATCAGCCCCAGCATTTT. It specifies CASSQEPSTRSGNQPQHF.

The chain has TRBV4-1 and TRBJ2-1; D perhaps matches TRBD2 (5 bases). Germline CDR1 MGHRA, CDR2 YSYEKL. The CDR3 is 19 residues long. Trimming took off 4 bases at V and 0 bases at J, with 22 bases between the two ends. In DNA form, the CDR3 reads TGCGCCAGCAGCCCGACAATCTCTTTAGCGCAGAGCTCCTACAATGAGCAGTTCTTC. Its protein product is CASSPTISLAQSSYNEQFF.

J is TRBJ2-2 and V is TRBV5-1; 8 positions match TRBD1. Unmatched junction bases numbered 5, after V lost 4 bases and J lost 9 bases. Germline V gene data show CDR1 as SGHRS and CDR2 as YFSETQ. The CDR3 is made up of 13 amino acids. The CDR3 here is CASSLSGGWELFF. CDR3 bases: TGCGCCAGCAGCCTCTCAGGGGGCTGGGAGCTGTTTTTT.

The chain has TRBV10-3 and TRBJ2-7; 9 nucleotides line up with TRBD1. The CDR3 extends over 13 amino acids. V lost 3 bases and J lost 7; bases outside the gene matches: 4. CDR1 is ENHRY and CDR2 is SYGVKD in the germline V gene. The DNA for the CDR3 is TGTGCCATCAGTGATGGGACAGGGACTGAGCAGTACTTC. Its translation is CAISDGTGTEQYF.

The CDR3 loop is CASSSTTGSEQYF. CDR3 coding DNA: TGTGCCAGCAGCTCAACTACTGGCAGCGAGCAGTACTTC. The rearrangement uses TRBV9 and TRBJ2-7; D gene unclear. Germline-derived CDR1 and CDR2 are SGDLS and YYNGEE. Trimming took 4 bases from V and 6 from J, leaving 14 bases between them. CDR3 size: 13 residues.

This clone was observed once. The same CDR3 can be traced to other DNA sequences in this sample. This rearrangement joins TRBV7-3 to TRBJ2-5, with TRBD2 identical over 7 bases. The CDR3 has 13 residues. With V trimmed by 2 bases and J by 3 bases, 0 bases remained unmatched. Germline V gene data show CDR1 as SGHTA and CDR2 as FQGTGA. CDR3 coding DNA: TGTGCCAGCAGCTTAGGGACTAAAGAGACCCAGTACTTC. Residues: CASSLGTKETQYF.

The rearrangement uses TRBV4-1 and TRBJ2-3; the D gene is possibly TRBD1 (6 bases). Between the trimmed V and J ends, which lost 0 bases and 4 bases, there was a span of 17 bases. The CDR3 has 17 residues. Per germline, CDR1 MGHRA and CDR2 YSYEKL. CDR3 nucleotide sequence: TGCGCCAGCAGCCAAGAGGCTTGGGGGCTCAGGGCAGATACGCAGTATTTT. Its protein is CASSQEAWGLRADTQYF.

The chain employs TRBV27 and TRBJ2-2, with a tentative D call TRBD2 (5 bases). Germline CDR1 reads MNHEY; CDR2 reads SMNVEV (reference sequence). CDR3 length equals 14 residues. Trimming left V 3 bases short and J 6 bases short, with 11 bases between. The CDR3 protein is CASSFLHGAGELFF. The DNA of the CDR3 is TGTGCCAGCAGTTTTTTGCACGGGGCCGGGGAGCTGTTTTTT.

This clone came up a few times. This rearrangement joins TRBV4-2 to TRBJ2-3; D uncertain. Germline values: CDR1 LGHNA, CDR2 YNFKEQ. V dropped 0 bases and J dropped 2 bases, with 9 bases sitting between them. The CDR3 has 15 amino acids. This CDR3 is CASSQDTGSTDTQYF. In DNA, the CDR3 is TGTGCCAGCAGCCAAGATACGGGTTCCACAGATACGCAGTATTTT.

The chain couples TRBV6-5 to TRBJ1-1, with D maybe TRBD1 (6 bases). V was pared by 7 bases and J by 2 bases, with 14 bases between. This CDR3 region has 14 residues. Germline V lookup: CDR1 MNHEY, CDR2 SVGAGI. The CDR3 DNA follows: TGTGCCAGCAACCCATTGACAGGTAACACTGAAGCTTTCTTT. Translating it yields CASNPLTGNTEAFF.